What follows describes a single TCR beta chain. Its antigen is not known. This record comes from a study of cytomegalovirus exposure and HLA in healthy donors. General observations from the study: The study labeled 150 to 200 TCR beta chains cytomegalovirus-associated. Cytomegalovirus status was reportedly diagnosed by the classifier with high specificity and sensitivity. Whilst most TCR sequences proved rare, a subset of public TCRs occurred across many donors.

Per germline, CDR1 SGHRS and CDR2 YFSETQ. The CDR3 totals 18 residues. Trimming removed 3 bases from V and 6 bases from J; junction bases left unmatched: 12. The PCR used 60 Vbeta and 13 Jbeta primers. Sequenced by immunoSEQ multiplex PCR; TCRdb stores in-frame clones only, minus some. The repertoire holds around 100,000 clones, with around 80% as singletons. Sequenced: PBMCs. This sequence was found in a woman under 30 in good health and CMV-seropositive. The rearrangement links TRBV5-1 to TRBJ2-3; 14 bases align to TRBD2. CDR3 coding DNA: TGCGCCAGCAGCTACGAGCCGGGACTAGCGGGAGAAGGGGATACGCAGTATTTT. Its translation: CASSYEPGLAGEGDTQYF. The full variable domain, in which reference TRBV5-1 and TRBJ2-3 provide the parts outside the CDR3, is KAGVTQTPRYLIKTRGQQVTLSCSPISGHRSVSWYQQTPGQGLQFLFEYFSETQRNKGNFPGRFSGRQFSNSRSEMNVSTLELGDSALYLCASSYEPGLAGEGDTQYFGPGTRLTVL.